This entry describes one TCR beta chain. This entry comes from a study of blood T cell repertoires in COVID-19. Study summary: The samples span acute and convalescent COVID-19 from the United States, Italy and Spain.

The CDR3 loop spans 20 amino acids. V gave up 2 bases and J gave up 1 base; unmatched junction bases: 18. Germline V gene sequence: CDR1 MDHEN, CDR2 SYDVKM. The study assigned cohorts using participant-reported clinical history. Authors' analysis steps: The assay estimated nucleated cells by amplifying reference gene primers. Method: immunoSEQ multiplex PCR; TCRdb's copy keeps in-frame clones and lacks some. V, J and clone size reflect that table, while D and trimming were determined from the DNA. The table shows some 150,000 clones, with around 83% occurring only once. V and J are TRBV28 and TRBJ2-7; 9 bases agree with TRBD2. The sequencing input was PBMCs or T cells enriched from blood (not recorded which). The receptor's source is a man in his forties or fifties who had recovered from COVID-19. The CDR3 nucleotides read TGTGCCAGCAGTTTAGGGGGATCTAGCGGGGCCTCCAGCAGGTCCTACGAGCAGTACTTC. Residues: CASSLGGSSGASSRSYEQYF.